The clone carrying this TCR beta chain was detected once. Original processing methods: Estimation of nucleated cell counts was performed using reference gene primer amplification. Assay used: immunoSEQ multiplex PCR; TCRdb lists only in-frame clones, some missing. The DNA gave D and trimming, while V, J and clone size come from that table. The repertoire has 150,000 to 200,000 clones, about 89% of them found once; the top ten carry roughly 3.1%. The CDR3 length is 15 residues. V lost 1 base to trimming and J lost 0 bases, with 7 bases between them. CDR1 is PRHDT and CDR2 is FYEKMQ in the germline V gene (reference sequence). This sample stems from a study of blood T cell repertoires in COVID-19. The overall study: Italy, Spain and the United States were the sources of the convalescent and acute COVID-19 samples. T cells, B-cell-depleted T cells, or PBMCs provided the cDNA or gDNA that served as material.

V usage is TRBV13 and J usage is TRBJ1-3; D is uncertain. This sequence was found in a man in his fifties or sixties with acute or convalescent COVID-19. Sequenced material: peripheral blood. The CDR3 loop reads CASSLVSGSGNTIYF. In DNA, the CDR3 is TGTGCCAGCAGCTTAGTGTCCGGCTCTGGAAACACCATATATTTT.